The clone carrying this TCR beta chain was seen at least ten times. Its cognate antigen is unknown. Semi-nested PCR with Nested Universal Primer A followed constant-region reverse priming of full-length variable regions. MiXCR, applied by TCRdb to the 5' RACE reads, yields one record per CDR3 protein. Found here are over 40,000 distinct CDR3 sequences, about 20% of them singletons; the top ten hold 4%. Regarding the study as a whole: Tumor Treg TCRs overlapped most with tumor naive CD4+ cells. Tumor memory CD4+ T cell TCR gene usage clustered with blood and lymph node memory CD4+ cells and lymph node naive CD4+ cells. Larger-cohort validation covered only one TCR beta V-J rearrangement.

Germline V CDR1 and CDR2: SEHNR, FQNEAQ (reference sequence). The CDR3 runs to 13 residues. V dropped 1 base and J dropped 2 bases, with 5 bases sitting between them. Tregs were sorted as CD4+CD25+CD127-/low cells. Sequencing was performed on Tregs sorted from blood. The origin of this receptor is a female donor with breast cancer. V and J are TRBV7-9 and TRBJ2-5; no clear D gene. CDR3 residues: CASSLGRQETQYF. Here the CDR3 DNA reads TGTGCCAGCAGCTTAGGACGGCAAGAGACCCAGTACTTC.